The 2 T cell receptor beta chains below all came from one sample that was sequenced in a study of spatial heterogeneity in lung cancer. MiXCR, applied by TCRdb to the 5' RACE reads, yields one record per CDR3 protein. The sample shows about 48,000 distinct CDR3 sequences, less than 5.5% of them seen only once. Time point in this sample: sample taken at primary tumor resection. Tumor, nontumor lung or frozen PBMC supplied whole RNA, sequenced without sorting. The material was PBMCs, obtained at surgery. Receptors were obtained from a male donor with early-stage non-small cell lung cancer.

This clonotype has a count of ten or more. The CDR3 DNA follows: TGTGCCAGCAGTCAAGGTGGTGGGAGCGAGCAGTACTTC. Translated: CASSQGGGSEQYF. The V and J genes are TRBV7-3 and TRBJ2-7; the D gene is possibly TRBD2 (5 bases). Germline values: CDR1 SGHTA, CDR2 FQGTGA. This CDR3 has 13 residues. The V and J ends lost 6 bases and 6 bases respectively, with 15 bases between them.

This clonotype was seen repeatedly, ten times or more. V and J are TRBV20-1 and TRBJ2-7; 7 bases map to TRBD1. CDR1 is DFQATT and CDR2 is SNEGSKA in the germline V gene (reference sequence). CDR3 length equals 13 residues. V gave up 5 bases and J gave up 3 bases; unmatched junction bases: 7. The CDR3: CSAASRDSYEQYF. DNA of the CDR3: TGCAGTGCTGCCTCTCGGGACAGCTACGAGCAGTACTTC.